Below, 17 T cell receptor beta chains from the same sample are listed, as sequenced in a study of STAT5B mutations in CD4+ large granular lymphocyte leukemia. Measured with immunoSEQ multiplex PCR; TCRdb has only the in-frame clones, and not every one. Of some 30,000 clones in the sample, approximately 80% were seen once. The sample comprised CD4+ T cells from blood buffy coats. The receptors originated from a human donor in good health.

The V gene is TRBV28, the J gene TRBJ1-5, with D perhaps matching TRBD1 (5 bases). CDR3 size: 16 residues. Looked up from germline, CDR1 is MDHEN and CDR2 is SYDVKM. Deletions cut 2 bases from V and 6 bases from J, with 17 bases between. The CDR3 DNA reads TGTGCCAGCAGTTTAGGGGCACCCTCAGCCACTCAGCCCCAGCATTTT. Protein: CASSLGAPSATQPQHF.

This chain joins TRBV10-3 and TRBJ2-1, with 15 positions matching TRBD2. The trim removed 7 bases at V and 9 bases at J, leaving 7 bases unmatched. CDR3 size: 15 residues. Per germline, CDR1 ENHRY and CDR2 SYGVKD. Written as DNA, the CDR3 is TGTGCCATCAAGGACCGGACTAGCGGGAGGGGTGAGCAGTTCTTC. This codes for CAIKDRTSGRGEQFF.

V gene TRBV5-5 combines with J gene TRBJ1-2; 7 bases align to TRBD1. Germline assignment: CDR1 SGHKS and CDR2 YYEKEE (reference sequence). The CDR3 length is 15 residues. Germline trimming cut 4 bases from V and 1 base from J; bases unmatched to any gene: 7. The CDR3 bases are TGTGCCAGCAGCCCAACAGGGGACGTTAACTATGGCTACACCTTC. It translates to CASSPTGDVNYGYTF.

The rearrangement uses TRBV7-8 and TRBJ2-7; 9 nucleotides agree with TRBD1. This CDR3 is 15 amino acids long. Germline V gene lookup returns CDR1 SGHVS and CDR2 FQNEAQ. The V gene end was trimmed by 2 bases and the J gene end by 3 bases; junction bases not matched to a gene: 5. CDR3 nucleotide sequence: TGTGCCAGCAGCTTACGAGACAGGGGGGGCTACGAGCAGTACGTC. This sequence encodes CASSLRDRGGYEQYV.

This chain links TRBV7-2 with TRBJ2-5, with D unresolved. The J call may not be correct, given that the DNA end is closer to TRBJ2-7. The CDR3 totals 14 residues. Germline V gene data show CDR1 as SGHTA and CDR2 as FQGNSA. CDR3 sequence: CASSLVSGSYEQYF. The DNA of the CDR3 is TGTGCCAGCAGCTTAGTATCCGGCTCCTACGAGCAGTACTTC.

The chain has TRBV30 and TRBJ1-6; D might be TRBD1 (6 bases). This CDR3 has 12 residues. Per germline, CDR1 GTSNPN and CDR2 SVGIG (reference sequence). The V end lost 5 bases, the J end lost 13 bases, and 15 bases lay between the germline ends. For the CDR3, the DNA is TGTGCCTGGGGGGACACCCAAGGTCCCCTCCACTTT. Protein product: CAWGDTQGPLHF.

The J gene is TRBJ2-3, the V gene TRBV13; 10 positions match TRBD2. Looked up from germline, CDR1 is PRHDT and CDR2 is FYEKMQ (reference sequence). The CDR3 runs to 20 residues. J lost 4 bases, V lost 2 bases, and 18 bases had no gene match. The CDR3 sequence: CASSLFSQLVRSGGADTQYF. The CDR3 DNA is TGTGCCAGCAGCTTATTTTCCCAACTTGTCAGAAGCGGGGGGGCAGATACGCAGTATTTT.

V is TRBV7-9 and J is TRBJ1-3; D is ambiguous. The germline V gene has CDR1 SEHNR and CDR2 FQNEAQ (reference sequence). V was clipped by 1 base and J by 0 bases, with 7 bases between them. This CDR3 is built from 15 residues. CDR3 DNA sequence: TGTGCCAGCAGCTTAGAAGGCTCCTCTGGAAACACCATATATTTT. Protein sequence: CASSLEGSSGNTIYF. The full variable domain, in which reference TRBV7-9 and TRBJ1-3 provide the parts outside the CDR3, is DTGVSQNPRHKITKRGQNVTFRCDPISEHNRLYWYRQTLGQGPEFLTYFQNEAQLEKSRLLSDRFSAERPKGSFSTLEIQRTEQGDSAMYLCASSLEGSSGNTIYFGEGSWLTVV.

The chain recombines TRBV7-2 with TRBJ2-1; 9 nucleotides match TRBD2. This CDR3 is built from 17 residues. The trim removed 5 bases at V and 3 bases at J, leaving 11 bases unmatched. Germline V gene lookup returns CDR1 SGHTA and CDR2 FQGNSA. CDR3 DNA: TGTGCCAGCAGCCCCCGACTTAGCGGGGGTTTCTACAATGAGCAGTTCTTC. Translated, it gives CASSPRLSGGFYNEQFF.

V and J are TRBV11-1 and TRBJ2-3; perhaps D is TRBD1 or TRBD2 (6 bases each). Per the germline V gene, CDR1 is SGHAT and CDR2 is FQDESV (reference sequence). This CDR3 is 16 amino acids long. V gave up 3 bases and J gave up 5 bases, with 18 bases separating them. The CDR3 spells CASSLNPGAEGDTQYF. DNA of the CDR3: TGTGCCAGCAGCTTGAATCCGGGGGCTGAAGGAGATACGCAGTATTTT.

This clone was seen a handful of times. J is TRBJ1-4 and V is TRBV5-4; 10 nucleotides align to TRBD1. J gave up 5 bases and V 3 bases, and 4 bases lay outside the gene matches. Germline-derived CDR1 and CDR2 are SGHNT and YYREEE (reference sequence). CDR3 size: 15 residues. The CDR3 bases are TGTGCCAGCAGCTGGGGGACAGGGGAAAATGAAAAACTGTTTTTT. This gives the protein CASSWGTGENEKLFF.

The J gene is TRBJ1-1, the V gene TRBV7-8; perhaps TRBD1 as D (5 bases). Germline V gene lookup returns CDR1 SGHVS and CDR2 FQNEAQ. This CDR3 spans 13 amino acids. V was cut by 2 bases and J by 4 bases, with 8 bases left in between. The chain's CDR3 is CASSLSGATEAFF. The CDR3 coding sequence is TGTGCCAGCAGCTTAAGTGGGGCCACTGAAGCTTTCTTT.

The chain joins TRBV6-5 to TRBJ2-3, with D unclear. The V gene lost 2 bases and the J gene lost 3 bases, with 3 bases spanning the gap. The CDR3 runs to 12 residues. Germline CDR1 reads MNHEY; CDR2 reads SVGAGI. The CDR3 coding sequence is TGTGCCAGCAGTTACGGGACAGATACGCAGTATTTT. Protein sequence: CASSYGTDTQYF.

The chain uses TRBV10-2 and TRBJ1-4; 8 bases align to TRBD1. The CDR3 spans 16 residues. The ends lost 4 bases at V and 1 base at J; junction bases unmatched: 5. The germline CDR1 and CDR2 sequences are WSHSY and SAAADI. CDR3 sequence: CASSGRDRRTNEKLFF. The CDR3 DNA reads as TGCGCCAGCAGTGGAAGGGACAGGCGAACTAATGAAAAACTGTTTTTT.

The chain combines TRBV25-1 with TRBJ2-1, with a weak D call TRBD2 (6 bases). The CDR3 is 18 amino acids. The V end lost 3 bases, the J end lost 1 base, and 19 bases lay between the germline ends. Germline V gene lookup returns CDR1 MGHDK and CDR2 SYGVNS. The CDR3 spells CASSDVTRDRGSYNEQFF. CDR3 DNA: TGTGCCAGCAGTGACGTCACAAGGGACCGGGGGTCCTACAATGAGCAGTTCTTC.

The chain combines TRBV5-1 with TRBJ2-7; D gene uncertain. The V gene lost 4 bases and the J gene lost 9 bases, with 17 bases spanning the gap. This CDR3 comprises 13 residues. Looked up from germline, CDR1 is SGHRS and CDR2 is YFSETQ. DNA for the CDR3: TGCGCCAGCAGCCGCGACGGAACGACGGGGCAGTACTTC. Translating gives CASSRDGTTGQYF.

This CDR3 reads CASGLGLEQYF. The CDR3 nucleotides read TGTGCTAGTGGTCTGGGACTAGAACAGTATTTT. This rearrangement joins TRBV12-5 to TRBJ2-3, with 8 bases identical to TRBD2. Germline values: CDR1 LGHNT, CDR2 FRNRAP. Trimming removed 5 bases from V and 12 bases from J; junction bases left unmatched: 4. CDR3 length: 11 residues.